The T cell receptor (beta chain) under discussion was sequenced for a study of molecular identifiers for immune sequencing clone quantification. Study context: Four of five splits of RNA from about 20,000 or 100,000 naive CD8 cells were sequenced in replicates.

TCRdb passed the PCR reads through MiXCR, listing each CDR3 protein once. The repertoire holds approximately 550,000 distinct CDR3 sequences, about 26% seen once, with around 0.8% in the top ten. A note on this clonotype: Its antigen is as yet unknown.

Regarding the study as a whole: Jurkat TCR RNA spiked in from one cell could reportedly be detected among approximately 980,000 naive cells.

The specimen sequenced was naive CD8+ T cells from blood, with Jurkat cell RNA spiked in. Documented subset: FACS-sorted CD8+CD4-CCR7+CD45RA+ naive T cells. The sequence derives from a human donor in good health. Some libraries in this study had Jurkat cell RNA spiked in.

CDR3 nucleotides: TGCGCCAGCAGCCAAGATAGGGGCCATTATGGCTACACCTTC. Encoded protein: CASSQDRGHYGYTF. The rearrangement links TRBV4-3 to TRBJ1-2, with D possibly matching TRBD1 (5 bases). Trimming removed 0 bases at V and 5 bases at J, with 10 bases between. The CDR3 length is 14 residues. Germline V gives CDR1 LGHNA, CDR2 YSLEER.